These T cell receptor beta chains were read from a single sample in a study of blood T cells in healthy people across ages. In TCRdb, the 5' RACE reads were re-called with MiXCR into one record per CDR3 protein. This table holds around 1,800,000 distinct CDR3 sequences, about two fifths found once. The specimen sequenced was blood. All receptors come from a human donor in good health. CDR3s leave out the opening cysteine and the closing phenylalanine or tryptophan.

J gene: TRBJ2-3; V gene: TRBV12-3/TRBV12-4; CDR3 protein: ASSLVSGGHTDTQY
J gene: TRBJ1-4; V gene: TRBV3-1; CDR3 protein: ASSSRAGGTEKLF
J gene: TRBJ2-1; V gene: TRBV7-2; CDR3 protein: ASSVSSVRTGNNEQF
J gene: TRBJ2-2; V gene: TRBV10-3; CDR3 protein: AIRSGANTGELF
J gene: TRBJ1-2; V gene: TRBV15; CDR3 protein: ATSRDRAGHT
J gene: TRBJ2-1; V gene: TRBV3-1; CDR3 protein: ASSQDMGALYNEQF
J gene: TRBJ1-2; V gene: TRBV7-2; CDR3 protein: ASSLKTVSYGYT
J gene: TRBJ2-3; V gene: TRBV28; CDR3 protein: ASSFGPSSNTDTQY
J gene: TRBJ2-2; V gene: TRBV12-3/TRBV12-4; CDR3 protein: ASSQPRGELF
J gene: TRBJ2-5; V gene: TRBV5-5; CDR3 protein: ASSRLVGGLQETQY
J gene: TRBJ1-2; V gene: TRBV20-1; CDR3 protein: SATLGGPANYGYT
J gene: TRBJ2-1; V gene: TRBV5-1; CDR3 protein: ASRRTSGQNEQF
J gene: TRBJ2-4; V gene: TRBV25-1; CDR3 protein: ASKNSRLAKNIQY
J gene: TRBJ2-5; V gene: TRBV4-2; CDR3 protein: ASSKRGESQEIQY
J gene: TRBJ1-2; V gene: TRBV6-2/TRBV6-3; CDR3 protein: ASSYAKNYGYT
J gene: TRBJ2-5; V gene: TRBV2; CDR3 protein: ASTARIQETQY
J gene: TRBJ2-3; V gene: TRBV27; CDR3 protein: ASSLDRRDTQY
J gene: TRBJ1-1; V gene: TRBV12-3/TRBV12-4; CDR3 protein: ASREYRSVAF
J gene: TRBJ1-3; V gene: TRBV7-3; CDR3 protein: ASSDRDSTLSSGNTIY
J gene: TRBJ2-7; V gene: TRBV6-1; CDR3 protein: ASSSGGADTYEQY
J gene: TRBJ1-3; V gene: TRBV7-9; CDR3 protein: ASSHIDAGNTIY
J gene: TRBJ2-5; V gene: TRBV6-5; CDR3 protein: ASSYGGEKTQY
J gene: TRBJ2-3; V gene: TRBV7-9; CDR3 protein: ASRSDLLATDTQY
J gene: TRBJ2-3; V gene: TRBV12-3/TRBV12-4; CDR3 protein: ASSLRVAGPSGLNTQY
J gene: TRBJ2-1; V gene: TRBV7-9; CDR3 protein: ASNARQEISYNEQF
J gene: TRBJ1-6; V gene: TRBV20-1; CDR3 protein: SAFMYGGRSRYGNSPLH
J gene: TRBJ2-7; V gene: TRBV7-2; CDR3 protein: ASSLVGTGGAGEQY
J gene: TRBJ1-2; V gene: TRBV4-1; CDR3 protein: ASSQPGQGSLYGYT
J gene: TRBJ2-7; V gene: TRBV5-1; CDR3 protein: ASASGTASIYEQY
J gene: TRBJ2-6; V gene: TRBV2; CDR3 protein: ASNPSSGANVLT
J gene: TRBJ1-2; V gene: TRBV7-2; CDR3 protein: ASNTGQGVYGYT
J gene: TRBJ1-6; V gene: TRBV20-1; CDR3 protein: SATPGRHSPLH
J gene: TRBJ2-3; V gene: TRBV14; CDR3 protein: ASSQALGDTQY
J gene: TRBJ2-1; V gene: TRBV7-3; CDR3 protein: ASSLWVAGGVYEQF
J gene: TRBJ2-1; V gene: TRBV6-2/TRBV6-3; CDR3 protein: ASNRRGYSYNEQF
J gene: TRBJ2-1; V gene: TRBV6-2/TRBV6-3; CDR3 protein: ASTRSSEQF
J gene: TRBJ1-2; V gene: TRBV6-1; CDR3 protein: ASSEGATGYGYT
J gene: TRBJ2-1; V gene: TRBV7-2; CDR3 protein: ASSQMLGGNEQF
J gene: TRBJ2-3; V gene: TRBV11-2; CDR3 protein: ASSWGTPDTQY
J gene: TRBJ2-7; V gene: TRBV9; CDR3 protein: ASSVGGVSSYEQY
J gene: TRBJ2-6; V gene: TRBV5-6; CDR3 protein: ASSYTWGHVLT
J gene: TRBJ1-2; V gene: TRBV7-2; CDR3 protein: ASSKGPEYGYT
J gene: TRBJ1-2; V gene: TRBV24-1; CDR3 protein: ATRGSYGYT
J gene: -; V gene: TRBV20-1; CDR3 protein: SASDSGTVLYEQY
J gene: TRBJ2-1; V gene: TRBV6-6; CDR3 protein: ASRISGDLPHEQF
J gene: TRBJ2-7; V gene: TRBV20-1; CDR3 protein: SASPGLPYEQY
J gene: TRBJ1-1; V gene: TRBV20-1; CDR3 protein: SANGLGVNTEAF
J gene: TRBJ1-2; V gene: TRBV29-1; CDR3 protein: SVRTGDARGYT
J gene: TRBJ1-1; V gene: TRBV4-1; CDR3 protein: ASSQGELVSGAF
J gene: TRBJ1-2; V gene: TRBV20-1; CDR3 protein: SATTDRGYSYT